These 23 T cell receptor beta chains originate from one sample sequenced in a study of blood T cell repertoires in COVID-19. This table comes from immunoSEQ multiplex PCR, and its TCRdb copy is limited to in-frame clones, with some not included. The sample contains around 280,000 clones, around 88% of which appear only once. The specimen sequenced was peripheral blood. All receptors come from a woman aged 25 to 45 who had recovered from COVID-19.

For the CDR3, the DNA is TGTGCCAGCAGCCAAGTAGCGGGAGGGTATAACGAGCAGTACTTC. Translation gives CASSQVAGGYNEQYF. The chain combines TRBV14 with TRBJ2-7, with 11 bases aligning to TRBD2. Germline CDR1 is SGHDN and CDR2 is FVKESK. This CDR3 has 15 amino acids. V lost 1 base to trimming and J lost 5 bases; unmatched junction nucleotides: 4.

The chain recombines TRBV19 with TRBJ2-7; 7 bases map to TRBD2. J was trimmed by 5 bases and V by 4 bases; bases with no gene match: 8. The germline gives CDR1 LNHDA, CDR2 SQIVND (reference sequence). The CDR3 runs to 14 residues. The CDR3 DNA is TGTGCCAGTAGTAGTACGGGGGGTATCAACGAGCAGTACTTC. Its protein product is CASSSTGGINEQYF.

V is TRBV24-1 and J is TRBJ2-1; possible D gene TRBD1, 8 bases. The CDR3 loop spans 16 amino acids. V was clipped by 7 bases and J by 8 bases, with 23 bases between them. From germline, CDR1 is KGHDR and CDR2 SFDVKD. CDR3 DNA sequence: TGTGCCACCAGGGGGGGGACAGGCGGGAGTTTTTATGAGCAGTTCTTC. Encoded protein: CATRGGTGGSFYEQFF.

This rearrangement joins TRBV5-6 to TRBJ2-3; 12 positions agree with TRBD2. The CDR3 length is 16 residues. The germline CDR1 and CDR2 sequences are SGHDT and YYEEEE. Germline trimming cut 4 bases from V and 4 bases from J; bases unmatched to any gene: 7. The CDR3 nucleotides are TGTGCCAGCAGCGGCCACCTAGCGGGGGGGGCAGATACGCAGTATTTT. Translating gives CASSGHLAGGADTQYF.

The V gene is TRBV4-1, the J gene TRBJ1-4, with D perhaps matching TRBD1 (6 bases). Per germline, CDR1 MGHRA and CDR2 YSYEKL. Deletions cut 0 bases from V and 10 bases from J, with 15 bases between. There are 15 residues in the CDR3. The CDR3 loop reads CASSQDRGNGGKLFF. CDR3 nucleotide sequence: TGCGCCAGCAGCCAAGATAGGGGGAATGGGGGAAAACTGTTTTTT.

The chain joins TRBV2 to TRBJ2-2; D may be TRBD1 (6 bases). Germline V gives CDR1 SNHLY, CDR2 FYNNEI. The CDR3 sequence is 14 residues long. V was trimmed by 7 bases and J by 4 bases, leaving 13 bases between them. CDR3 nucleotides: TGTGCCAGCAATCCGTTGGGGGCCACCGGGGAGCTGTTTTTT. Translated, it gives CASNPLGATGELFF.

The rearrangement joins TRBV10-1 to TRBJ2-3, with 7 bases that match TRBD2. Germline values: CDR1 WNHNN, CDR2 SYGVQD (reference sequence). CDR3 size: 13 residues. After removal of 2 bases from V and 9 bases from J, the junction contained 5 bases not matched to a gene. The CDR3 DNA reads TGCGCCAGCAGTGAGATCTGGGGGGGGACGCAGTATTTT. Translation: CASSEIWGGTQYF.

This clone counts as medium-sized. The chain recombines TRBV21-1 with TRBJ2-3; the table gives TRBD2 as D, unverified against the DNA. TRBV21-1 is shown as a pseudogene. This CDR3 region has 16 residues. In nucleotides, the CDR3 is TGTGCCAGCAGCAGGTGGTCAGGGACTAGCACAGATACGCAGTATTTT. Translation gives CASSRWSGTSTDTQYF.

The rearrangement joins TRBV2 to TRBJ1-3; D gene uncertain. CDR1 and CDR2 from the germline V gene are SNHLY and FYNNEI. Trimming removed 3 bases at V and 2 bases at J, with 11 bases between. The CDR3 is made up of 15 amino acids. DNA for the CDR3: TGTGCCAGCAGTGACGAACAGCTGGCTGGAAACACCATATATTTT. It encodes CASSDEQLAGNTIYF.

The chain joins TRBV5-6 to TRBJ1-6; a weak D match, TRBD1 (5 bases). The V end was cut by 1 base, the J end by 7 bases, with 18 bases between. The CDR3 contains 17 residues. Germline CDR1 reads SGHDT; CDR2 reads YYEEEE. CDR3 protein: CASSLIGAGPRNSPLHF. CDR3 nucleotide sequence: TGTGCCAGCAGCTTGATCGGCGCGGGGCCGCGGAATTCACCCCTCCACTTT.

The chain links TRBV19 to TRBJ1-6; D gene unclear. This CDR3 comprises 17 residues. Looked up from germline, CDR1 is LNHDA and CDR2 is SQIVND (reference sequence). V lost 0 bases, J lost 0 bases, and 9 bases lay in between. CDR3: CASSIDRVSSYNSPLHF. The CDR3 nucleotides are TGTGCCAGTAGTATAGATCGTGTCAGCTCCTATAATTCACCCCTCCACTTT.

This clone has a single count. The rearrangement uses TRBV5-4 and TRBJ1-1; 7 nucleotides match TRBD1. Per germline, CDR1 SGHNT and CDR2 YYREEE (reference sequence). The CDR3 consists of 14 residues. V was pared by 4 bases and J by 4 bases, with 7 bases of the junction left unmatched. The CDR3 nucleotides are TGTGCCAGCAGCGAAGTACAGGGGAGCACTGAAGCTTTCTTT. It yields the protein CASSEVQGSTEAFF.

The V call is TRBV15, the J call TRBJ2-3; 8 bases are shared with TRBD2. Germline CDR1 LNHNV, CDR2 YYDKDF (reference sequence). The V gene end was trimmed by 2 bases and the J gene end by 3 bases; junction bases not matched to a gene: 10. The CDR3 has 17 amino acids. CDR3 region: CATSRSRAGARTDTQYF. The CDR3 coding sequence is TGTGCCACCAGCAGATCGCGAGCGGGAGCGCGAACAGATACGCAGTATTTT.

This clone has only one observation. The CDR3 bases are TGTGCCAGCAGACCGGTTGGAGGCTATGGCTACACCTTC. As protein: CASRPVGGYGYTF. This sequence joins TRBV27 and TRBJ1-2; D unclear. Per the germline V gene, CDR1 is MNHEY and CDR2 is SMNVEV (reference sequence). CDR3 length equals 13 residues. V shed 6 bases and J shed 4 bases, with 12 bases lying between them.

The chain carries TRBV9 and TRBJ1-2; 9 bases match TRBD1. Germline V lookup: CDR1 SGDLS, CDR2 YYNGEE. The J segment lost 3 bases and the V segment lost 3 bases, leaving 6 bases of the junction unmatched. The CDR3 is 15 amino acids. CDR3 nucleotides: TGTGCCAGCAGCGAACCGGGACAGGGCTACTATGGCTACACCTTC. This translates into CASSEPGQGYYGYTF.

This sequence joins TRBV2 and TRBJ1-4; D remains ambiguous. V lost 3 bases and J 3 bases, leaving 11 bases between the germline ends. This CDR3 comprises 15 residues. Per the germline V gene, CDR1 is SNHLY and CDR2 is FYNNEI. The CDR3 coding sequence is TGTGCCAGCAGTGATAGAGGGCAGGCTAATGAAAAACTGTTTTTT. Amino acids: CASSDRGQANEKLFF.

The CDR3 here is CASSQRFGEQYF. CDR3 nucleotide sequence: TGTGCCAGCAGCCAAAGGTTCGGGGAGCAGTACTTC. The genes are TRBV3-1 (or the pseudogene TRBV3-2) and TRBJ2-7; unclear D gene. This CDR3 comprises 12 residues. V was clipped by 2 bases and J by 7 bases, with 9 bases between them. CDR1 and CDR2 (germline): LGHDT, YNNKEL (reference sequence).

The DNA for the CDR3 is TGTGCCAGCAGTGGTACAGTGAACACTGAAGCTTTCTTT. This translates into CASSGTVNTEAFF. The J gene is TRBJ1-1, the V gene TRBV2; no definite D call. Germline CDR1 and CDR2: SNHLY and FYNNEI. The V end was cut by 4 bases, the J end by 0 bases, with 6 bases between. This CDR3 comprises 13 residues.

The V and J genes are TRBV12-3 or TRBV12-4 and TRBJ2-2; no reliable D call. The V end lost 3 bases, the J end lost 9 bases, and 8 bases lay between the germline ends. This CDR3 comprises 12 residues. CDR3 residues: CASSFTPRELFF. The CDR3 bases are TGTGCCAGCAGTTTCACTCCCCGGGAGCTGTTTTTT.

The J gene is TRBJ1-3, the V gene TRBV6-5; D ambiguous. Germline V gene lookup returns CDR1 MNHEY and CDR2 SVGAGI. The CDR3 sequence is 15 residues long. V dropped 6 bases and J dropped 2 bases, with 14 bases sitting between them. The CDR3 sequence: CASRPGDLAGNTIYF. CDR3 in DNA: TGTGCCAGCAGGCCGGGTGATCTCGCTGGAAACACCATATATTTT.

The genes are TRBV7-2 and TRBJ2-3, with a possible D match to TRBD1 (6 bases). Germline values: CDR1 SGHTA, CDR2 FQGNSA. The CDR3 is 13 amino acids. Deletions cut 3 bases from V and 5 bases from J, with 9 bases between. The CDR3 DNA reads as TGTGCCAGCAGCTTTGGACAGCGAGATACGCAGTATTTT. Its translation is CASSFGQRDTQYF.

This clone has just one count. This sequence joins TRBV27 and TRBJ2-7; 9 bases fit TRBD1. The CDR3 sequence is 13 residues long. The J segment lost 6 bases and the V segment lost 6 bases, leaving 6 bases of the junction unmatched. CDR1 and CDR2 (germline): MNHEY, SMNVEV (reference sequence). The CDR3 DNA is TGTGCCAGCAGAAATACAGGGGGCGGCGAGCAGTACTTC. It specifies CASRNTGGGEQYF.

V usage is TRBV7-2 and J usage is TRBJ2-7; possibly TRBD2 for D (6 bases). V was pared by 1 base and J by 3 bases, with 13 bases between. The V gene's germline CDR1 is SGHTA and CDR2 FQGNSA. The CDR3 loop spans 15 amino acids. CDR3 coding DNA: TGTGCCAGCAGCTTAGTGAGTAGCGGAGACTACGAGCAGTACTTC. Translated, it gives CASSLVSSGDYEQYF.